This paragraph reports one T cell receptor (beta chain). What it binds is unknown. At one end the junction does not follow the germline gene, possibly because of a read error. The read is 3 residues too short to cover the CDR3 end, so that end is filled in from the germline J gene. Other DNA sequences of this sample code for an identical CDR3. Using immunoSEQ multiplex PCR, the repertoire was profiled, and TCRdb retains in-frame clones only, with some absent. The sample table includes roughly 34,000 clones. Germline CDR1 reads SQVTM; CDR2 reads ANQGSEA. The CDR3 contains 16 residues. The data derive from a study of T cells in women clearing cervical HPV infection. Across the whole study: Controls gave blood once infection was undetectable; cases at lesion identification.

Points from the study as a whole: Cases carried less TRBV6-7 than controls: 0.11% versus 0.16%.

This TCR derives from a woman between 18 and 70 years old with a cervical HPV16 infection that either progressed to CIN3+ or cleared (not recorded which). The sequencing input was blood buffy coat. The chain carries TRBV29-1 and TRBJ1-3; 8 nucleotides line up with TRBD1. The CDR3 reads CSVIWTGIRTGNTIYF. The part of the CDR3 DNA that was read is TGCAGCGTTATCTGGACAGGGATAAGGACTGGAAACACA.